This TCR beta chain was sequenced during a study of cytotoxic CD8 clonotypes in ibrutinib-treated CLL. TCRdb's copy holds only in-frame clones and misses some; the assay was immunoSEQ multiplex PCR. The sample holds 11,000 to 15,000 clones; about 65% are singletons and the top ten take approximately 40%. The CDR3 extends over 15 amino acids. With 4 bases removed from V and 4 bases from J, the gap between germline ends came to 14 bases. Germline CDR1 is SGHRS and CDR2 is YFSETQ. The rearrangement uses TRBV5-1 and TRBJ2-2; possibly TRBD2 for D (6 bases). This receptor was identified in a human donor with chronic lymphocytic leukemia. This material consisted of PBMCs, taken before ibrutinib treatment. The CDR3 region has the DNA TGCGCCAGCAGCCTTCTGACCGGGGGCACCGGGGAGCTGTTTTTT. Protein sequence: CASSLLTGGTGELFF.